What follows are 27 T cell receptor beta chains derived from one specimen sequenced in a study of blood T cell repertoires in COVID-19. TCRdb's table, derived via immunoSEQ multiplex PCR, lists solely in-frame clones and lacks some. The sample records more than 150,000 clones, approximately 86% being singletons. Material: peripheral blood. The receptors stem from a man aged 55 to 69 with COVID-19, enrolled during active disease.

The chain is built from TRBV6-5 and TRBJ1-3; TRBD1 might be the D (5 bases). CDR1 is MNHEY and CDR2 is SVGAGI in the germline V gene. There are 15 residues in the CDR3. V was clipped by 4 bases and J by 0 bases, with 10 bases between them. CDR3 sequence (DNA): TGTGCCAGCAGTTCGCAGGGAATCTCTGGAAACACCATATATTTT. Translated: CASSSQGISGNTIYF.

The chain couples TRBV19 to TRBJ2-1, with 10 bases that match TRBD2. V was clipped by 5 bases and J by 9 bases; unmatched bases: 10. The CDR3 totals 15 residues. The germline gives CDR1 LNHDA, CDR2 SQIVND (reference sequence). This chain's CDR3 is CASSLRTSGYIEQFF. The DNA of the CDR3 is TGTGCCAGTAGTCTACGGACTAGCGGTTATATTGAGCAGTTCTTC.

The chain's CDR3 is CASSQDMDRGFSSYEQYF. CDR3 nucleotide sequence: TGTGCCAGCAGCCAAGATATGGACAGGGGGTTTTCCTCCTACGAGCAGTACTTC. This sequence joins TRBV14 and TRBJ2-7, with 10 nucleotides matching TRBD1. Germline V lookup: CDR1 SGHDN, CDR2 FVKESK. Germline trimming cut 0 bases from V and 0 bases from J; bases unmatched to any gene: 8. The CDR3 spans 18 residues.

The V call is TRBV19, the J call TRBJ2-3; tentative D call: TRBD2 (6 bases). Trimming shortened V by 4 bases and J by 0 bases, and 14 bases separated the two germline ends. There are 16 residues in the CDR3. The germline V gene encodes CDR1 LNHDA and CDR2 SQIVND (reference sequence). The CDR3 region is CASSTPYGGSTDTQYF. The CDR3 DNA reads as TGTGCCAGTAGTACCCCTTACGGGGGTAGCACAGATACGCAGTATTTT.

The chain uses TRBV19 and TRBJ2-5, with D tentatively TRBD2 (5 bases). This CDR3 has 16 residues. V shed 0 bases and J shed 4 bases, with 15 bases lying between them. Germline assignment: CDR1 LNHDA and CDR2 SQIVND (reference sequence). CDR3 protein: CASSIDWSGLRETQYF. CDR3 nucleotide sequence: TGTGCCAGTAGTATAGATTGGTCGGGGTTGAGAGAGACCCAGTACTTC.

The V and J genes are TRBV2 and TRBJ1-1; the D gene is possibly TRBD1 (5 bases). CDR1 SNHLY and CDR2 FYNNEI come from the germline V gene. V lost 4 bases, J lost 3 bases, and 12 bases lay in between. This CDR3 is built from 14 residues. CDR3 bases: TGTGCCAGCAGTGCCCGCGGGGCCTACACTGAAGCTTTCTTT. Residues: CASSARGAYTEAFF.

Remarks on this clone: One junction end does not reproduce the germline sequence, and a read error may be involved. CDR3 in amino acids: CASGFAGGPYEQYF. The CDR3 DNA reads TGCGCCAGCGGCTTCGCGGGAGGACCCTACGAGCAGTACTTC. The rearrangement links TRBV5-1 to TRBJ2-7; 8 nucleotides line up with TRBD2. Per germline, CDR1 SGHRS and CDR2 YFSETQ. The CDR3 extends over 14 amino acids.

The rearrangement uses TRBV24-1 and TRBJ2-7; D unresolved. The CDR3 covers 11 residues. V dropped 4 bases and J dropped 3 bases, with 3 bases sitting between them. Germline values: CDR1 KGHDR, CDR2 SFDVKD. The CDR3 spells CATSDFYEQYF. The CDR3 nucleotides are TGTGCCACCAGTGACTTCTACGAGCAGTACTTC.

The chain has TRBV27 and TRBJ2-3, with D maybe TRBD2 (6 bases). Trimming took off 6 bases at V and 1 base at J, with 11 bases between the two ends. Germline CDR1 MNHEY, CDR2 SMNVEV (reference sequence). The CDR3 is 14 residues long. The DNA for the CDR3 is TGTGCCAGCAGCCCCTGGGGGGGCACAGATACGCAGTATTTT. The encoded protein is CASSPWGGTDTQYF.

J is TRBJ2-3 and V is TRBV7-2; weak D call: TRBD2 (6 bases). Per the germline V gene, CDR1 is SGHTA and CDR2 is FQGNSA. Deletions cut 3 bases from V and 6 bases from J, with 10 bases between. There are 13 residues in the CDR3. CDR3 sequence: CASSFPGVDTQYF. In DNA form, the CDR3 reads TGTGCCAGCAGCTTTCCGGGGGTTGATACGCAGTATTTT. Full variable domain (remainder filled in from reference TRBV7-2 and TRBJ2-3): GAGVSQSPSNKVTEKGKDVELRCDPISGHTALYWYRQSLGQGLEFLIYFQGNSAPDKSGLPSDRFSAERTGGSVSTLTIQRTQQEDSAVYLCASSFPGVDTQYFGPGTRLTVL.

The J gene is TRBJ1-2, the V gene TRBV29-1; 7 bases align to TRBD1. CDR3 length: 17 amino acids. Trimming cost V 4 bases and J 0 bases; bases outside gene matches: 14. CDR1 is SQVTM, CDR2 ANQGSEA, per germline. The CDR3 DNA sequence: TGCAGCGTTGCCGGGGGCACAGGGGCCCAAACTAACTATGGCTACACCTTC. As protein: CSVAGGTGAQTNYGYTF.

This clone showed up just a few times. The chain has TRBV29-1 and TRBJ2-6; TRBD1 might be the D (6 bases). This CDR3 has 13 residues. Trimming left V 7 bases short and J 4 bases short, with 11 bases between. Germline V gives CDR1 SQVTM, CDR2 ANQGSEA. This CDR3 reads CSAGTYGANVLTF. The CDR3 bases are TGCAGCGCCGGGACATACGGGGCCAACGTCCTGACTTTC. The entire variable domain, with the rest obtained from reference TRBV29-1 and TRBJ2-6, is as follows: SAVISQKPSRDICQRGTSLTIQCQVDSQVTMMFWYRQQPGQSLTLIATANQGSEATYESGFVIDKFPISRPNLTFSTLTVSNMSPEDSSIYLCSAGTYGANVLTFGAGSRLTVL.

The CDR3 coding sequence is TGTGCCAGCTCACCGGGACTAGGAGGGTTGGAGACCCAGTACTTC. It yields the protein CASSPGLGGLETQYF. V usage is TRBV18 and J usage is TRBJ2-5; 8 bases align to TRBD2. The V gene end was trimmed by 3 bases and the J gene end by 5 bases; junction bases not matched to a gene: 8. Germline V CDR1 and CDR2: KGHSH, LQKENI. This CDR3 spans 15 amino acids.

The table lists this clone with a few counts. The genes are TRBV6-5 and TRBJ2-7; 8 bases match TRBD2. Germline-derived CDR1 and CDR2 are MNHEY and SVGAGI. The CDR3 is 13 amino acids. V trimming: 7 bases; J trimming: 1 base; junction bases outside the gene matches: 3. The DNA of the CDR3 is TGTGCCAGCACAGCGGGAGTGTCCTACGAGCAGTACTTC. It is translated as CASTAGVSYEQYF.

This rearrangement joins TRBV7-9 to TRBJ1-1; TRBD1 might be the D (6 bases). V lost 3 bases to trimming and J lost 1 base, with 12 bases between them. This CDR3 contains 15 residues. Germline V CDR1 and CDR2: SEHNR, FQNEAQ (reference sequence). Written as DNA, the CDR3 is TGTGCCAGCAGCTTTTCAGGGGCGCGGAACACTGAAGCTTTCTTT. Translation: CASSFSGARNTEAFF.

The CDR3 loop is CASSLPGGAEAFF. CDR3 coding DNA: TGTGCCAGCAGTTTACCCGGCGGGGCAGAAGCTTTCTTT. The rearrangement joins TRBV28 to TRBJ1-1, with a tentative D call TRBD1 (5 bases). CDR3 length: 13 amino acids. The V gene lost 2 bases and the J gene lost 8 bases, with 12 bases spanning the gap. CDR1 is MDHEN and CDR2 is SYDVKM in the germline V gene.

The rearrangement links TRBV6-2 or TRBV6-3 to TRBJ1-1, with D possibly matching TRBD1 (5 bases). In germline, CDR1 is MNHEY, CDR2 SVGEGT. With 6 bases removed from V and 4 bases from J, the gap between germline ends came to 15 bases. The CDR3 has 14 amino acids. CDR3 bases: TGTGCCAGCAGCCGGGGTGTAGGGGTCACTGAAGCTTTCTTT. Encoded protein: CASSRGVGVTEAFF.

This rearrangement joins TRBV24-1 to TRBJ1-1, with 7 positions matching TRBD1. The ends lost 3 bases at V and 5 bases at J; junction bases unmatched: 2. Per the germline V gene, CDR1 is KGHDR and CDR2 is SFDVKD. The CDR3 is made up of 13 amino acids. The CDR3 sequence: CATSDRTGTEAFF. The CDR3 DNA sequence: TGTGCCACCAGTGATCGGACAGGTACTGAAGCTTTCTTT.

The genes are TRBV27 and TRBJ2-7, with 9 bases matching TRBD2. The germline CDR1 and CDR2 sequences are MNHEY and SMNVEV (reference sequence). V trimming: 7 bases; J trimming: 1 base; junction bases outside the gene matches: 17. CDR3 length: 18 amino acids. The CDR3 coding sequence is TGTGCCAGCACTTCAGTGGGAGCTGCGGGAGGGCCTTCCTACGAGCAGTACTTC. Amino acids: CASTSVGAAGGPSYEQYF.

The chain joins TRBV6-5 to TRBJ1-2; D unresolved. The germline V gene encodes CDR1 MNHEY and CDR2 SVGAGI. V lost 6 bases and J 7 bases, leaving 15 bases between the germline ends. The CDR3 consists of 13 residues. This CDR3 is CASSPRVSRGYTF. The CDR3, as DNA: TGTGCCAGCAGCCCCCGTGTGAGCCGTGGCTACACCTTC.

V is TRBV7-2 and J is TRBJ2-7; 11 bases map to TRBD2. The CDR3 extends over 15 amino acids. V dropped 5 bases and J dropped 6; count of bases not matched to a gene: 9. Germline V gives CDR1 SGHTA, CDR2 FQGNSA. CDR3 region: CASSRDSGRASEQYF. The CDR3 region has the DNA TGTGCCAGCAGCCGTGATAGCGGGAGGGCCAGCGAGCAGTACTTC.

In DNA form, the CDR3 reads TGTGCCAGCAAAGGACAGGGTAATCAGCCCCAGCATTTT. Amino acid sequence: CASKGQGNQPQHF. The rearrangement joins TRBV27 to TRBJ1-5; 8 bases fit TRBD1. The CDR3 is made up of 13 amino acids. Trimming cost V 7 bases and J 4 bases; bases outside gene matches: 3. The germline V gene has CDR1 MNHEY and CDR2 SMNVEV (reference sequence).

This clone appeared a few times. This sequence joins TRBV29-1 and TRBJ1-3, with D perhaps matching TRBD1 (6 bases). This CDR3 has 15 residues. Between the trimmed V and J ends, which lost 5 bases and 2 bases, there was a span of 16 bases. Germline values: CDR1 SQVTM, CDR2 ANQGSEA. CDR3 sequence reads: CSVKSPGTTGNTIYF. DNA of the CDR3: TGCAGCGTTAAGAGCCCCGGGACAACTGGAAACACCATATATTTT.

The V gene is TRBV10-2, the J gene TRBJ1-5; 9 bases are a match to TRBD1. This CDR3 is built from 15 residues. V trimming: 8 bases; J trimming: 4 bases; junction bases outside the gene matches: 9. Germline V CDR1 and CDR2: WSHSY, SAAADI. The CDR3 spells CASLRGTGLNQPQHF. CDR3 nucleotide sequence: TGCGCCAGCTTACGGGGGACAGGGCTTAATCAGCCCCAGCATTTT.

This clone was counted between two and nine times. The chain couples TRBV7-2 to TRBJ1-5; 7 bases match TRBD1. The CDR3 has 16 residues. The germline V gene has CDR1 SGHTA and CDR2 FQGNSA. The V segment lost 5 bases and the J segment 0 bases; nucleotides outside the gene matches: 7. The CDR3 loop is CASSRLGQYSNQPQHF. Written as DNA, the CDR3 is TGTGCCAGCAGCCGTTTGGGACAGTATAGCAATCAGCCCCAGCATTTT.

The V and J genes are TRBV29-1 and TRBJ2-1, with D perhaps matching TRBD2 (5 bases). CDR1 SQVTM and CDR2 ANQGSEA come from the germline V gene. V shed 4 bases and J shed 0 bases, with 13 bases lying between them. This CDR3 contains 15 residues. The CDR3 sequence is CSVVRAGSSYNEQFF. CDR3 bases: TGCAGCGTTGTTCGGGCGGGTAGCTCCTACAATGAGCAGTTCTTC.

This chain connects TRBV5-1 to TRBJ1-1; D is uncertain. Germline V gives CDR1 SGHRS, CDR2 YFSETQ. This CDR3 is built from 14 residues. Trimming shortened V by 5 bases and J by 8 bases, and 19 bases separated the two germline ends. CDR3 sequence: CASRTLGPREEAFF. The CDR3 region has the DNA TGCGCCAGCAGGACCCTAGGACCCCGGGAGGAAGCTTTCTTT.